The rows below give T cell receptor beta chains drawn from one sample of a study of post-analysis software for immune sequencing data. TCRdb re-analysed the PCR reads in MiXCR, keeping a single row per CDR3 protein. The table has about 430,000 distinct CDR3 sequences, more than 30% seen once. The sample was blood. Receptor source: a girl aged 2-10 years with multiple sclerosis. CDR3s include the opening cysteine and the closing phenylalanine or tryptophan. Each record gives: V gene, D gene, J gene, CDR3 protein. A D gene is named only where the DNA matches it firmly.

v_call: TRBV19; d_call: TRBD1; j_call: TRBJ2-7; cdr3_aa: CASSIDGQVPYEQYF
v_call: TRBV29-1; d_call: NA; j_call: TRBJ2-3; cdr3_aa: CSVVSDTQYF
v_call: TRBV20-1; d_call: TRBD2; j_call: TRBJ2-5; cdr3_aa: CSATSGETQYF
v_call: TRBV20-1; d_call: NA; j_call: TRBJ1-2; cdr3_aa: CSASLRSLMRGGRYGYTF
v_call: TRBV6-6; d_call: NA; j_call: TRBJ1-2; cdr3_aa: CASSPTLFYDYTF
v_call: TRBV5-1; d_call: NA; j_call: TRBJ2-1; cdr3_aa: CASSLARRTSYNEQFF
v_call: TRBV11-2; d_call: NA; j_call: TRBJ1-2; cdr3_aa: CASSLRTFNYGYTF
v_call: TRBV2; d_call: TRBD1; j_call: TRBJ2-1; cdr3_aa: CASSDTGGASLRSYNEQFF
v_call: TRBV20-1; d_call: TRBD1; j_call: TRBJ1-6; cdr3_aa: CSARDRPLRDNSPLHF
v_call: TRBV29-1; d_call: NA; j_call: TRBJ2-7; cdr3_aa: CSVEVAGANYEQYF
v_call: TRBV28; d_call: TRBD1; j_call: TRBJ1-2; cdr3_aa: CATIPGTGEFGYTF
v_call: TRBV20-1; d_call: NA; j_call: TRBJ1-4; cdr3_aa: CSANVPWTPGEKLFF
v_call: TRBV2; d_call: NA; j_call: TRBJ1-2; cdr3_aa: CASSEGTGYTF
v_call: TRBV5-5; d_call: TRBD1; j_call: TRBJ1-1; cdr3_aa: CASSYTGTEFDTEAFF
v_call: TRBV6-1; d_call: TRBD1; j_call: TRBJ2-3; cdr3_aa: CASSRDRGPLDTQYF
v_call: TRBV29-1; d_call: NA; j_call: TRBJ2-1; cdr3_aa: CSVSPGRELSSYNGQFF
v_call: TRBV19; d_call: NA; j_call: TRBJ2-5; cdr3_aa: CASSIGQDGETQYF
v_call: TRBV7-9; d_call: NA; j_call: TRBJ2-7; cdr3_aa: CASSPVHSSQLYEQYF
v_call: TRBV7-2; d_call: TRBD2; j_call: NA; cdr3_aa: CASSSGTSGSWNEQYF
v_call: TRBV15; d_call: TRBD2; j_call: TRBJ2-3; cdr3_aa: CATSALAGFTDTQYF
v_call: TRBV15; d_call: TRBD1; j_call: TRBJ2-3; cdr3_aa: CATSTRQGGPDTQYF
v_call: TRBV7-7; d_call: TRBD2; j_call: TRBJ2-1; cdr3_aa: CASSLVHPPSGSGNEQFF
v_call: TRBV6-5; d_call: NA; j_call: TRBJ1-5; cdr3_aa: CASSYSERDQPQHF
v_call: TRBV28; d_call: NA; j_call: NA; cdr3_aa: CASSLGTVAGGETQYF
v_call: TRBV5-5; d_call: NA; j_call: TRBJ1-2; cdr3_aa: CASSLSLGDQANGYTF
v_call: TRBV7-9; d_call: NA; j_call: TRBJ2-7; cdr3_aa: CASSPAPPHEQYF
v_call: TRBV6-1; d_call: TRBD2; j_call: TRBJ2-4; cdr3_aa: CASSPGTRVLKNIQYF
v_call: TRBV7-9; d_call: TRBD1; j_call: TRBJ1-2; cdr3_aa: CASSGDSFATHYGYTF
v_call: TRBV5-1; d_call: TRBD2; j_call: TRBJ2-5; cdr3_aa: CASSLALGGPGETQYF
v_call: TRBV18; d_call: NA; j_call: TRBJ2-3; cdr3_aa: CASSPRRLYDTQYF
v_call: TRBV5-1; d_call: TRBD2; j_call: TRBJ2-7; cdr3_aa: CASSLGTSGLYEQYF
v_call: TRBV20-1; d_call: NA; j_call: TRBJ1-1; cdr3_aa: CSARDFPTEAPEAFF
v_call: TRBV12-3/TRBV12-4; d_call: NA; j_call: TRBJ2-6; cdr3_aa: CASSPTSAGANVLTF
v_call: TRBV20-1; d_call: TRBD1; j_call: TRBJ2-4; cdr3_aa: CSATNPPGTGVFPRTKNIQYF
v_call: TRBV28; d_call: TRBD1; j_call: TRBJ1-6; cdr3_aa: CASSPTGTGGSPLHF
v_call: TRBV7-6; d_call: NA; j_call: TRBJ2-1; cdr3_aa: CASSPRTATYNEQFF
v_call: TRBV7-2; d_call: NA; j_call: TRBJ2-5; cdr3_aa: CASSPGPVNEQYF
v_call: TRBV7-2; d_call: TRBD2; j_call: TRBJ2-2; cdr3_aa: CASSFLGLASNTGELFF
v_call: TRBV2; d_call: NA; j_call: TRBJ2-3; cdr3_aa: CASSVAGRPPTDTQYF
v_call: TRBV11-2; d_call: NA; j_call: NA; cdr3_aa: CASSRLVTSYEQYF
v_call: TRBV7-6; d_call: NA; j_call: TRBJ1-2; cdr3_aa: CASSLGGEAGGYGYTF
v_call: TRBV28; d_call: NA; j_call: TRBJ1-2; cdr3_aa: CASSFRLRYGYTF
v_call: TRBV12-3/TRBV12-4; d_call: TRBD2; j_call: TRBJ2-3; cdr3_aa: CASSLDTSGSADTQYF
v_call: TRBV2; d_call: TRBD2; j_call: NA; cdr3_aa: CASSEAQAASGKYEQYF
v_call: TRBV5-1; d_call: TRBD2; j_call: TRBJ2-7; cdr3_aa: CASSPLLAGETSYEQYF
v_call: TRBV29-1; d_call: NA; j_call: TRBJ1-2; cdr3_aa: CSVVIGGDYGYTF
v_call: TRBV12-3/TRBV12-4; d_call: TRBD2; j_call: TRBJ2-3; cdr3_aa: CASRHKLGLAGGSTDTQYF
v_call: TRBV28; d_call: TRBD1; j_call: TRBJ1-2; cdr3_aa: CASSRLGTGYGYTF
v_call: TRBV10-3; d_call: NA; j_call: TRBJ1-1; cdr3_aa: CAISERSNTEAFF